This TCR beta chain was recovered during a study of PD-L1 blockade in urothelial cancer. Across the study: Analyses used blood from 3 weeks (second dose) and 6 weeks after treatment start. General observations from the study: Greater 3-week expansion of tumor-associated blood clones was recorded for durable-benefit patients.

Assay: immunoSEQ multiplex PCR; the TCRdb copy retains only in-frame clones and omits some. The sample lists some 54,000 clones, around 82% occurring once. In the case of this clone: Its cognate antigen is unknown.

This CDR3 region has 15 residues. Germline CDR1 and CDR2: MNHEY and SVGAGI. The ends lost 0 bases at V and 7 bases at J; junction bases unmatched: 8. The clonotype comes from a middle-aged man with urothelial cancer. Source: PBMCs, taken around atezolizumab (anti-PD-L1) treatment. V usage is TRBV6-5 and J usage is TRBJ2-5, with 7 bases that match TRBD1. The DNA of the CDR3 is TGTGCCAGCAGTTACTCCGGGACAGCCAGGTTGACCCAGTACTTC. It specifies CASSYSGTARLTQYF.